This T cell receptor (beta chain) was found in a study of response to subunit inactivated influenza vaccine. Study-level points and caveats: That few new T cells are recruited by each seasonal influenza vaccination was the authors' suggestion.

The germline CDR1 and CDR2 sequences are SGDLS and YYNGEE. The V gene end was trimmed by 1 base and the J gene end by 0 bases; junction bases not matched to a gene: 6. This CDR3 region has 17 residues. MiXCR was run by TCRdb on the RT-PCR reads, yielding one entry per CDR3 protein. In the table there are more than 450,000 distinct CDR3 sequences, roughly 10% of which are singletons. Only a few counts were recorded for this clonotype. No antigen is known for it. The chain employs TRBV9 and TRBJ1-4, with 7 bases fitting TRBD1. The sample in question was PBMCs from blood, obtained on the day of vaccination. This receptor was taken from a man aged 50-59 years who received an inactivated influenza vaccine. The chain's CDR3 is CASSVSTGVATNEKLFF. CDR3 DNA: TGTGCCAGCAGCGTATCCACAGGGGTGGCAACTAATGAAAAACTGTTTTTT.